Below, 20 T cell receptor beta chains from the same sample are listed, as sequenced in a study of CD8 T cells in Susac syndrome. The RNA input was roughly 0.5 to 1 ug, and it was reverse transcribed with random hexamers. TCRdb reanalysed the immunoSEQ multiplex PCR reads using MiXCR and keeps one entry per CDR3 protein. Of about 280,000 distinct CDR3 sequences listed, roughly 84% are singletons. Sequences were obtained from CD8+ T cells from PBMCs. The receptor set was obtained from a human donor with multiple sclerosis.

The genes are TRBV30 and TRBJ2-1; 10 bases fit TRBD2. The CDR3 runs 13 residues. From germline, CDR1 is GTSNPN and CDR2 SVGIG (reference sequence). V shed 5 bases and J 4 bases; nucleotides not matched to a gene: 2. The CDR3 region is CAWGLAVYNEQFF. The CDR3 bases are TGTGCCTGGGGACTAGCGGTTTACAATGAGCAGTTCTTC.

V and J are TRBV15 and TRBJ1-2, with 8 bases identical to TRBD1. J was trimmed by 4 bases and V by 0 bases; bases with no gene match: 7. The CDR3 spans 16 residues. CDR1 LNHNV and CDR2 YYDKDF come from the germline V gene (reference sequence). Written as DNA, the CDR3 is TGTGCCACCAGCAGAGATCAGGCAGGGGGCGGCTATGGCTACACCTTC. Translated, it gives CATSRDQAGGGYGYTF.

The table lists this clonotype with a few counts. The chain is built from TRBV13 and TRBJ1-1; maybe TRBD1 (5 bases). Germline assignment: CDR1 PRHDT and CDR2 FYEKMQ (reference sequence). This CDR3 contains 12 residues. V was cut by 5 bases and J by 11 bases, with 15 bases left in between. CDR3 DNA: TGTGCCAGCAGCGGTCGGGCCGGGGCGGCTTTCTTT. Its translation: CASSGRAGAAFF.

As for this clonotype: The conserved final phenylalanine or tryptophan is absent from the CDR3, which likely points to a read error. This chain connects TRBV7-9 to TRBJ2-3; 7 positions match TRBD2. V trimming: 5 bases; J trimming: 0 bases; junction bases outside the gene matches: 8. Looked up from germline, CDR1 is SEHNR and CDR2 is FQNEAQ (reference sequence). The CDR3 runs 16 residues. This chain's CDR3 is CASSLGTTTSTDTQYL. The CDR3 region has the DNA TGTGCCAGCAGCCTAGGGACTACCACTAGCACAGATACGCAGTATCTT.

The rearrangement links TRBV12-5 to TRBJ1-2; 7 bases fit TRBD1. Germline V gene sequence: CDR1 LGHNT, CDR2 FRNRAP. With V trimmed by 4 bases and J by 6 bases, 5 bases remained unmatched. The CDR3 has 13 amino acids. CDR3 sequence: CASGSGGSHGYTF. The DNA for the CDR3 is TGTGCTAGTGGTTCAGGGGGTAGTCATGGCTACACCTTC.

The CDR3 DNA is TGTGCCAGCAGCCGGGACGCCGAGGATGAGCAGTTCTTC. Its translation is CASSRDAEDEQFF. The genes are TRBV7-2 and TRBJ2-1; D may be TRBD1 or TRBD2 (5 bases each). The germline V gene encodes CDR1 SGHTA and CDR2 FQGNSA. Deletions cut 5 bases from V and 8 bases from J, with 13 bases between. This CDR3 spans 13 amino acids. The variable domain in full, with the rest retrieved from reference TRBV7-2 and TRBJ2-1, is GAGVSQSPSNKVTEKGKDVELRCDPISGHTALYWYRQSLGQGLEFLIYFQGNSAPDKSGLPSDRFSAERTGGSVSTLTIQRTQQEDSAVYLCASSRDAEDEQFFGPGTRLTVL.

J is TRBJ1-1 and V is TRBV28, with no clear D. The germline V gene encodes CDR1 MDHEN and CDR2 SYDVKM. The CDR3 is made up of 12 amino acids. Trimming shortened V by 3 bases and J by 6 bases, and 8 bases separated the two germline ends. This CDR3 is CASSFRWAEAFF. For the CDR3, the DNA is TGTGCCAGCAGTTTCAGGTGGGCTGAAGCTTTCTTT.

CDR3 in amino acids: CASSSRQANEKLFF. The DNA for the CDR3 is TGTGCCAGCAGCTCGCGGCAGGCGAATGAAAAACTGTTTTTT. The chain couples TRBV7-9 to TRBJ1-4; D is uncertain. This CDR3 has 14 residues. The V gene lost 4 bases and the J gene lost 5 bases, with 11 bases spanning the gap. Germline CDR1 SEHNR, CDR2 FQNEAQ (reference sequence).

The V gene is TRBV7-9, the J gene TRBJ1-5; 10 nucleotides match TRBD1. Germline CDR1 is SEHNR and CDR2 is FQNEAQ (reference sequence). After removal of 2 bases from V and 6 bases from J, the junction contained 13 bases not matched to a gene. The length of the CDR3 is 18 residues. CDR3 residues: CASSLSGPGQGLAQPQHF. CDR3 coding DNA: TGTGCCAGCAGCTTAAGTGGGCCGGGACAGGGGTTGGCTCAGCCCCAGCATTTT.

The J gene is TRBJ1-5, the V gene TRBV21-1; the table names TRBD1, a call not compared with the DNA. TRBV21-1 is shown as a pseudogene. The CDR3 totals 14 residues. The CDR3 loop reads CASSPRGACQPQHF. CDR3 sequence (DNA): TGTGCCAGCAGCCCGAGGGGGGCATGTCAGCCCCAGCATTTT.

V gene TRBV29-1 combines with J gene TRBJ1-1; D is possibly TRBD1 (5 bases). CDR1 and CDR2 (germline): SQVTM, ANQGSEA. The CDR3 consists of 12 residues. Trimming cost V 7 bases and J 0 bases, with 9 bases left between them. As DNA, the CDR3 is TGCAGCGGAGGGGTCATGAACACTGAAGCTTTCTTT. It codes for CSGGVMNTEAFF.

This clonotype occurred a few times. The chain is built from TRBV15 and TRBJ1-2; D remains unclear. V lost 4 bases to trimming and J lost 3 bases, with 12 bases between them. The CDR3 is made up of 14 amino acids. Germline CDR1 is LNHNV and CDR2 is YYDKDF (reference sequence). The CDR3: CATSKKDGHYGYTF. In nucleotides, the CDR3 is TGTGCCACCAGCAAAAAGGACGGACACTATGGCTACACCTTC.

The V call is TRBV10-3, the J call TRBJ2-2; D perhaps matches TRBD2 (6 bases). Germline CDR1 reads ENHRY; CDR2 reads SYGVKD. V lost 9 bases to trimming and J lost 7 bases, with 18 bases between them. The CDR3 totals 14 residues. CDR3 sequence (DNA): TGTGCCATTGGGACGGGAGATCGAGGCGGGGAGCTGTTTTTT. Amino acids: CAIGTGDRGGELFF.

The gene calls are TRBV20-1 and TRBJ1-2, with D possibly TRBD1 on 6 matching bases. The CDR3 has 11 residues. Germline V lookup: CDR1 DFQATT, CDR2 SNEGSKA (reference sequence). V was clipped by 5 bases and J by 5 bases, with 9 bases between them. CDR3 nucleotides: TGCAGTGCTCCAGGGGAGTATGGCTACACCTTC. Translation gives CSAPGEYGYTF.

This chain joins TRBV27 and TRBJ1-5; D unclear. CDR3 length equals 13 residues. V lost 6 bases, J lost 5 bases, and 11 bases lay in between. Germline CDR1 is MNHEY and CDR2 is SMNVEV (reference sequence). The CDR3 bases are TGTGCCAGCAGCCCGTCTTTGTATCAGCCCCAGCATTTT. Translated: CASSPSLYQPQHF.

This clonotype was counted once. The gene calls are TRBV29-1 and TRBJ2-7, with D unresolved. V lost 6 bases and J lost 0, with 9 bases in between. The CDR3 covers 12 residues. Germline CDR1 SQVTM, CDR2 ANQGSEA. The CDR3 region is CSVSLNSYEQYF. The CDR3 nucleotides are TGCAGCGTCTCCCTCAACTCCTACGAGCAGTACTTC.

The V and J genes are TRBV10-3 and TRBJ1-5; D gene unclear. The CDR3 runs 12 residues. Germline V gene lookup returns CDR1 ENHRY and CDR2 SYGVKD. V shed 10 bases and J shed 5 bases, with 12 bases lying between them. The DNA of the CDR3 is TGTGCCAGCAGCGAGGTGCATCAGCCCCAGCATTTT. Its translation is CASSEVHQPQHF.

The chain combines TRBV3-1 with TRBJ2-1; 7 nucleotides agree with TRBD2. The CDR3 spans 19 residues. Germline V gives CDR1 LGHDT, CDR2 YNNKEL (reference sequence). V dropped 4 bases and J dropped 4; count of bases not matched to a gene: 19. The CDR3: CASSPSSGLSGNDYNEQFF. CDR3 nucleotides: TGTGCCAGCAGCCCATCCAGTGGATTGAGCGGGAACGATTACAATGAGCAGTTCTTC.

The chain employs TRBV9 and TRBJ1-4, with 9 bases matching TRBD1. The CDR3 has 15 residues. Looked up from germline, CDR1 is SGDLS and CDR2 is YYNGEE. The V and J ends lost 0 bases and 5 bases, in that order; junction bases with no gene match: 2. The CDR3 is CASSVDGTGNEKLFF. DNA for the CDR3: TGTGCCAGCAGCGTAGACGGGACAGGGAATGAAAAACTGTTTTTT.

The rearrangement links TRBV7-6 to TRBJ1-1; D not certain. The CDR3 extends over 15 amino acids. V was shortened by 2 bases and J by 0 bases, with 10 bases between the two germline ends. The germline V gene encodes CDR1 SGHVS and CDR2 FNYEAQ. In DNA form, the CDR3 reads TGTGCCAGCAGCTTATACACGGCTGTGAACACTGAAGCTTTCTTT. This translates into CASSLYTAVNTEAFF.